The 5 T cell receptor beta chains listed next were all sequenced from one sample in a study of blood T cells in healthy people across ages. A second roughly 7 to 11 cycle PCR used barcoded and J-beta primers. From the 5' RACE reads, TCRdb called clonotypes with MiXCR, one entry per CDR3 protein. The sample has fewer than 800,000 distinct CDR3 sequences, around 49% seen once. The sequenced sample was blood. These receptor sequences come from a woman aged 55-69 years in good health.

This chain links TRBV5-1 with TRBJ2-3; 9 nucleotides line up with TRBD1. J was trimmed by 2 bases and V by 0 bases; bases with no gene match: 7. The length of the CDR3 is 17 residues. CDR1 and CDR2 from the germline V gene are SGHRS and YFSETQ. The CDR3 bases are TGCGCCAGCAGCTTGGTTGGCCGGGACAGGGTCACAGATACGCAGTATTTT. Protein: CASSLVGRDRVTDTQYF.

The chain uses TRBV20-1 and TRBJ1-2; 7 positions match TRBD1. The CDR3 is 14 residues long. CDR1 and CDR2 (germline): DFQATT, SNEGSKA (reference sequence). The junction had 7 bases not matched to a gene; V was cut back by 3 bases and J by 3 bases. The CDR3 reads CSARASDRDYGYTF. The CDR3 nucleotides are TGCAGTGCTAGGGCTTCTGACAGGGACTATGGCTACACCTTC.

The rearrangement joins TRBV29-1 to TRBJ2-5, with D perhaps matching TRBD2 (5 bases). Per germline, CDR1 SQVTM and CDR2 ANQGSEA. Deletions cut 4 bases from V and 9 bases from J, with 18 bases between. The CDR3 contains 13 residues. This CDR3 is CSVVRRQEESQYF. The DNA of the CDR3 is TGCAGCGTTGTGAGGAGGCAAGAGGAGTCCCAGTACTTC.

This clonotype has a count of ten or more. The gene calls are TRBV2 and TRBJ2-5; 10 bases map to TRBD2. Germline V CDR1 and CDR2: SNHLY, FYNNEI. The length of the CDR3 is 16 residues. Losses at the gene ends were 3 bases for V and 3 bases for J; bases not matched to a gene: 7. The CDR3 DNA follows: TGTGCCAGCAGTGACCCAGCGGGAGGGTTTAAAGAGACCCAGTACTTC. The encoded protein is CASSDPAGGFKETQYF.

This chain links TRBV5-4 with TRBJ2-1; D unclear. V was cut by 2 bases and J by 3 bases, with 12 bases left in between. Looked up from germline, CDR1 is SGHNT and CDR2 is YYREEE (reference sequence). CDR3 length: 15 amino acids. CDR3 DNA sequence: TGTGCCAGCAGCTTCTCCCGTTCCCTCTACAATGAGCAGTTCTTC. It is translated as CASSFSRSLYNEQFF.